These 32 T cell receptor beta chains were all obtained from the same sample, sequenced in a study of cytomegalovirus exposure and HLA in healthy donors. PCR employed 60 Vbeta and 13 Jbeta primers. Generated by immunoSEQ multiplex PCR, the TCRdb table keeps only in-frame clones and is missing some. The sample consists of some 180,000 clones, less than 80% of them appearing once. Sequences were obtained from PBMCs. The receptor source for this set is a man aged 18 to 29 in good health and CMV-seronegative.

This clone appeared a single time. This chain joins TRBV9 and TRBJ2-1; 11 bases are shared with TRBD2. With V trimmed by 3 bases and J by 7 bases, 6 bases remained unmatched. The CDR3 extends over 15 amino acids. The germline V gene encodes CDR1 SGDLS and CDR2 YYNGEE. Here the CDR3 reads CASSAPSGGTNEQFF. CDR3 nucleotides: TGTGCCAGCAGCGCCCCTAGCGGGGGGACTAATGAGCAGTTCTTC. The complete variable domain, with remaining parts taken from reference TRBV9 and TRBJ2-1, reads DSGVTQTPKHLITATGQRVTLRCSPRSGDLSVYWYQQSLDQGLQFLIQYYNGEERAKGNILERFSAQQFPDLHSELNLSSLELGDSALYFCASSAPSGGTNEQFFGPGTRLTVL.

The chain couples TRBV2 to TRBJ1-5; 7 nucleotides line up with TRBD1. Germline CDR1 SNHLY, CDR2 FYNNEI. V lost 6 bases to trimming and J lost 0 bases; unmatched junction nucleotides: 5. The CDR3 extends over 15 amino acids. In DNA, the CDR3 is TGTGCCAGCAGGGTCGGACAGGCTAGCAATCAGCCCCAGCATTTT. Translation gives CASRVGQASNQPQHF.

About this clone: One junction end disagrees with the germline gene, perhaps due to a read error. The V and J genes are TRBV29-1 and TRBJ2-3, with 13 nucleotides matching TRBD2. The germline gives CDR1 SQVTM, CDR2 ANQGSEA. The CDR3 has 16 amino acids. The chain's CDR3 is CSVDKGLAGDADTQCF. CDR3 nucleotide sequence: TGCAGCGTTGATAAAGGACTAGCGGGAGACGCAGATACGCAGTGTTTT.

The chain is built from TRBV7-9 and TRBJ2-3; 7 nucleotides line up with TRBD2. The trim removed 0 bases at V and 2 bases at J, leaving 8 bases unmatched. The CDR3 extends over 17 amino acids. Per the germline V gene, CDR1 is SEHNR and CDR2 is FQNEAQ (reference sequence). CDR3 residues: CASSLAWLAVNTDTQYF. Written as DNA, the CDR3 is TGTGCCAGCAGCTTAGCTTGGCTAGCGGTTAACACAGATACGCAGTATTTT.

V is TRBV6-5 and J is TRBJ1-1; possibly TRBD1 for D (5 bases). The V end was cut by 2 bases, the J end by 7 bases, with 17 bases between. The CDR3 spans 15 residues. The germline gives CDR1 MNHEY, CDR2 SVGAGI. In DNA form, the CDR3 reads TGTGCCAGCAGTTACGTCAGGGAGGGTTTTGGTGAAGCTTTCTTT. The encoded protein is CASSYVREGFGEAFF.

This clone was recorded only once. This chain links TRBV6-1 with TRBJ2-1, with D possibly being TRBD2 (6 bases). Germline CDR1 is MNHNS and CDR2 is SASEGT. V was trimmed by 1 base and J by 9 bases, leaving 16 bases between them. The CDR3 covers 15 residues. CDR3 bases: TGTGCCAGCAGTGAAGAGGGCGGGATTGGGTGTGAGCAGTTCTTC. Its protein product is CASSEEGGIGCEQFF.

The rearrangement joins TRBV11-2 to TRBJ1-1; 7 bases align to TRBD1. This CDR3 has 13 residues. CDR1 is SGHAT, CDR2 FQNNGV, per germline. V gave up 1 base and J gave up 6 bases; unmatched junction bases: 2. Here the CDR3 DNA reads TGTGCCAGCAGCTTAGGGACAGGAGCTGAAGCTTTCTTT. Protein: CASSLGTGAEAFF.

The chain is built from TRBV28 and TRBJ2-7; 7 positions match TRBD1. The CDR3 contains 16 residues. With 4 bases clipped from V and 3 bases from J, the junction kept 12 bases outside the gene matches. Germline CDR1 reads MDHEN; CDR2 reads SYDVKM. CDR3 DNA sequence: TGTGCCAGCAGTTATCCCAGGGGGACGGGTTACTACGAGCAGTACTTC. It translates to CASSYPRGTGYYEQYF. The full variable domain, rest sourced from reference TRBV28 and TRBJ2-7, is DVKVTQSSRYLVKRTGEKVFLECVQDMDHENMFWYRQDPGLGLRLIYFSYDVKMKEKGDIPEGYSVSREKKERFSLILESASTNQTSMYLCASSYPRGTGYYEQYFGPGTRLTVT.

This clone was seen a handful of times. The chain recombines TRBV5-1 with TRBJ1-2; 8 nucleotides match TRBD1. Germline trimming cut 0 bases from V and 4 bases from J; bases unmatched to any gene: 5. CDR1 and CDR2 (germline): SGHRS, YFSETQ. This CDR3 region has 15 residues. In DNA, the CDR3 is TGCGCCAGCAGCTTGGGGGGGACAGGAACCTATGGCTACACCTTC. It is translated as CASSLGGTGTYGYTF.

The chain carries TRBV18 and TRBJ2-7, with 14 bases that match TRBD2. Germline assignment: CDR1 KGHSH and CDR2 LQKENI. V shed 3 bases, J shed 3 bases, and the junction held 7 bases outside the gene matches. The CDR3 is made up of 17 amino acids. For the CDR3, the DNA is TGTGCCAGCTCACCGGGGGGACTAGCGGGGGAGGTCTACGAGCAGTACTTC. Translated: CASSPGGLAGEVYEQYF.

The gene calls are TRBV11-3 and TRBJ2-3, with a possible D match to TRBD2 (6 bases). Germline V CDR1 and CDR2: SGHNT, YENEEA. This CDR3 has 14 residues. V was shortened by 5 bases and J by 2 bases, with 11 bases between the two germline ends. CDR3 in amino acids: CASSPGLNTDTQYF. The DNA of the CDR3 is TGTGCCAGCAGCCCGGGACTTAACACAGATACGCAGTATTTT.

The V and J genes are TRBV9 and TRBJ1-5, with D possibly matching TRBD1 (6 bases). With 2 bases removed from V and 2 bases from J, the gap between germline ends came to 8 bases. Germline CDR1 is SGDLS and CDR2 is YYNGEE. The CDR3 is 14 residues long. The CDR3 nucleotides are TGTGCCAGCAGCGTGGCAGGGGGCAATCAGCCCCAGCATTTT. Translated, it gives CASSVAGGNQPQHF.

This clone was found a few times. The CDR3 region has the DNA TGCGCCAGCAGCCTGGGACAGGCCTACAATGAGCAGTTCTTC. It encodes CASSLGQAYNEQFF. The V gene is TRBV5-1, the J gene TRBJ2-1; 8 bases map to TRBD1. The CDR3 sequence is 14 residues long. The trim removed 4 bases at V and 2 bases at J, leaving 2 bases unmatched. Germline V gene sequence: CDR1 SGHRS, CDR2 YFSETQ.

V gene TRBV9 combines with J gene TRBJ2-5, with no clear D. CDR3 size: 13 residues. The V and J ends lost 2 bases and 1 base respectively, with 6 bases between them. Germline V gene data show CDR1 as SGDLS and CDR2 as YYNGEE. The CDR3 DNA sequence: TGTGCCAGCAGCGTCGGCGGCCAAGAGACCCAGTACTTC. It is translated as CASSVGGQETQYF. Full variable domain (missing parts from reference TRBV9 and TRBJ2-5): DSGVTQTPKHLITATGQRVTLRCSPRSGDLSVYWYQQSLDQGLQFLIQYYNGEERAKGNILERFSAQQFPDLHSELNLSSLELGDSALYFCASSVGGQETQYFGPGTRLLVL.

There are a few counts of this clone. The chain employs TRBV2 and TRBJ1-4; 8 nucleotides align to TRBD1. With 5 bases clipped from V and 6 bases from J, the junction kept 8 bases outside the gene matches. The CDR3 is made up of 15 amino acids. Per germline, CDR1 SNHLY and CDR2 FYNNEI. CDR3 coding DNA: TGTGCCAGCAGTCCACGGACAGGGCCCGATGAAAAACTGTTTTTT. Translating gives CASSPRTGPDEKLFF.

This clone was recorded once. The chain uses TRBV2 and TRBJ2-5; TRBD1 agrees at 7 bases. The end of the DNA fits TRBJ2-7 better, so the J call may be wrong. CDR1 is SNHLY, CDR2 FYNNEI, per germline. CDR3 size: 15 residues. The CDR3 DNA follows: TGTGCCAGCAGTAAAGACCCGGGACAGTTATACGAGCAGTACTTC. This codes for CASSKDPGQLYEQYF.

In nucleotides, the CDR3 is TGTGCCAGCAGCGCCCGACAGGGGCGGGGAAACACCATATATTTT. It encodes CASSARQGRGNTIYF. This chain connects TRBV7-2 to TRBJ1-3, with TRBD1 matching over 8 bases. V dropped 5 bases and J dropped 4; count of bases not matched to a gene: 7. The CDR3 is 15 residues long. Per germline, CDR1 SGHTA and CDR2 FQGNSA.

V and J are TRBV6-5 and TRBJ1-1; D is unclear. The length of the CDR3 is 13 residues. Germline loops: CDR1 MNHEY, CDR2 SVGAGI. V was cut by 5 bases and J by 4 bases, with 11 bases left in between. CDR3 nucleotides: TGTGCCAGCAGTCCCGGCACGGGCACTGAAGCTTTCTTT. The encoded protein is CASSPGTGTEAFF.

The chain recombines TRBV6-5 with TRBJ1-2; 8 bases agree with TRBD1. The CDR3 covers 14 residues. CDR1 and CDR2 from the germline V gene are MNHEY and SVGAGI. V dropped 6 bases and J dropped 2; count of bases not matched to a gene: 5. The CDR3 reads CASSPDRANYGYTF. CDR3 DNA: TGTGCCAGCAGCCCGGACAGGGCAAACTATGGCTACACCTTC.

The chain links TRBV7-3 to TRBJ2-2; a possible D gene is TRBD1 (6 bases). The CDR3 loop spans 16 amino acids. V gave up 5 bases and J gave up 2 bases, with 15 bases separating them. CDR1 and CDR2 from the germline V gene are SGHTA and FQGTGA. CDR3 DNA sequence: TGTGCCAGCAGCAAAAGTGGGACACCTAACACCGGGGAGCTGTTTTTT. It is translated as CASSKSGTPNTGELFF. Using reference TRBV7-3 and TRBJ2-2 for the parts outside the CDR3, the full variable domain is GAGVSQTPSNKVTEKGKYVELRCDPISGHTALYWYRQSLGQGPEFLIYFQGTGAADDSGLPNDRFFAVRPEGSVSTLKIQRTERGDSAVYLCASSKSGTPNTGELFFGEGSRLTVL.

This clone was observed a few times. CDR3 nucleotides: TGCGCCAGCAGCCAATCATGGACTAGCGGGAGTAGGTATGAGCAGTTCTTC. Encoded protein: CASSQSWTSGSRYEQFF. The J gene is TRBJ2-1, the V gene TRBV4-1, with 13 bases matching TRBD2. Germline V gives CDR1 MGHRA, CDR2 YSYEKL. V shed 2 bases and J 8 bases; nucleotides not matched to a gene: 9. The CDR3 has 17 amino acids.

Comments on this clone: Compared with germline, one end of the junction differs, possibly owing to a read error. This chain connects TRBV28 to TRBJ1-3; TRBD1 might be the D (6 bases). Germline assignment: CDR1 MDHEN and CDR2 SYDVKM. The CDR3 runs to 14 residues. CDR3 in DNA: TGTGCCAGCGGTTTCAGGGGCGGGGGAAACACCATATATTTT. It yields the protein CASGFRGGGNTIYF.

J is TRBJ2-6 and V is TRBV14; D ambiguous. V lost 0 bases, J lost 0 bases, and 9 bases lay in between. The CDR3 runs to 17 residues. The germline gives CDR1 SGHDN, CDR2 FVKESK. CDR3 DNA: TGTGCCAGCAGCCAAGAGAGTGGTATCTCTGGGGCCAACGTCCTGACTTTC. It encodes CASSQESGISGANVLTF.

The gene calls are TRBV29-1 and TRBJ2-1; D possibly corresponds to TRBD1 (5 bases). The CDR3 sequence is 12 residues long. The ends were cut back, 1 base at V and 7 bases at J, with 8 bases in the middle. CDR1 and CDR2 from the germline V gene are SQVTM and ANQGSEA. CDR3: CSVEVGVNEQFF. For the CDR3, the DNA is TGCAGCGTTGAAGTAGGGGTAAATGAGCAGTTCTTC.

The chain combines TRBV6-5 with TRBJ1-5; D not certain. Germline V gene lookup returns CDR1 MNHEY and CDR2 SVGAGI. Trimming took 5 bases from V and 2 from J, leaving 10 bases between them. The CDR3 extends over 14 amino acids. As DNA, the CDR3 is TGTGCCAGCAGTCCCACCGGGGGCAATCAGCCCCAGCATTTT. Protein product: CASSPTGGNQPQHF.

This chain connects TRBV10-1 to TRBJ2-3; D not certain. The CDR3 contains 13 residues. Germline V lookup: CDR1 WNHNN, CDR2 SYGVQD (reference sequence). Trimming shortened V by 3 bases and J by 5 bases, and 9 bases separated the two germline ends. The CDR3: CASSEDPGDTQYF. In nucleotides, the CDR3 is TGCGCCAGCAGTGAAGATCCGGGAGATACGCAGTATTTT.

CDR3 sequence (DNA): TGTGCCAGCAGCTTAGAGGGGCAGATTAGCAATCAGCCCCAGCATTTT. This codes for CASSLEGQISNQPQHF. V is TRBV7-8 and J is TRBJ1-5, with D possibly TRBD1 on 5 matching bases. This CDR3 spans 16 amino acids. Germline V gene sequence: CDR1 SGHVS, CDR2 FQNEAQ. The V and J ends lost 1 base and 0 bases respectively, with 10 bases between them.

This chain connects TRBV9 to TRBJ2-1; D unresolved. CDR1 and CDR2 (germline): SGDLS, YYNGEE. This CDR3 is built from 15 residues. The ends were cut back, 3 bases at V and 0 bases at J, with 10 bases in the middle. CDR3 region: CASSASAGSYNEQFF. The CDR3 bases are TGTGCCAGCAGCGCGAGCGCCGGCTCCTACAATGAGCAGTTCTTC.

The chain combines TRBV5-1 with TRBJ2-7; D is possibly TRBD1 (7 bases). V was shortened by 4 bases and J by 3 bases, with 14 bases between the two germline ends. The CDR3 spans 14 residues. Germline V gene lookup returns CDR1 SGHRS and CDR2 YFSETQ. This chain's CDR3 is CASSPQQGGYEQYF. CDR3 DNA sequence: TGCGCCAGCAGCCCCCAGCAGGGGGGCTACGAGCAGTACTTC.

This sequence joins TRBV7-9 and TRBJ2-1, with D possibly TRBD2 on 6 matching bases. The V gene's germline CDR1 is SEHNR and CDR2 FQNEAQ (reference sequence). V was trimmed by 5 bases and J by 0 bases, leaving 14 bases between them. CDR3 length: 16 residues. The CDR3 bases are TGTGCCAGCAGCCCCTGGGACGGGAGCTCCTACAATGAGCAGTTCTTC. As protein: CASSPWDGSSYNEQFF. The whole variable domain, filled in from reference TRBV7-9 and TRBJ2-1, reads DTGVSQNPRHKITKRGQNVTFRCDPISEHNRLYWYRQTLGQGPEFLTYFQNEAQLEKSRLLSDRFSAERPKGSFSTLEIQRTEQGDSAMYLCASSPWDGSSYNEQFFGPGTRLTVL.

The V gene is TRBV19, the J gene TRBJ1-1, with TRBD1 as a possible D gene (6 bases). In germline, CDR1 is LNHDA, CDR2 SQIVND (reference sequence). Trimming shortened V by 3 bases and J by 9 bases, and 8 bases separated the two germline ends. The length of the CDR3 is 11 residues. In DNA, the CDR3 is TGTGCCAGTAGTATGGGGGCTCAAGCTTTCTTT. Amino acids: CASSMGAQAFF.

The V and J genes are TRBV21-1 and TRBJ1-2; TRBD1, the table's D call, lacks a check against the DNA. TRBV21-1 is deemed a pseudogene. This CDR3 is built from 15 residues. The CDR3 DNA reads TGTGCCAGCAGCAAAAGGCTGACAGGGCTCTATGGCTACACCTTC. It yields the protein CASSKRLTGLYGYTF.